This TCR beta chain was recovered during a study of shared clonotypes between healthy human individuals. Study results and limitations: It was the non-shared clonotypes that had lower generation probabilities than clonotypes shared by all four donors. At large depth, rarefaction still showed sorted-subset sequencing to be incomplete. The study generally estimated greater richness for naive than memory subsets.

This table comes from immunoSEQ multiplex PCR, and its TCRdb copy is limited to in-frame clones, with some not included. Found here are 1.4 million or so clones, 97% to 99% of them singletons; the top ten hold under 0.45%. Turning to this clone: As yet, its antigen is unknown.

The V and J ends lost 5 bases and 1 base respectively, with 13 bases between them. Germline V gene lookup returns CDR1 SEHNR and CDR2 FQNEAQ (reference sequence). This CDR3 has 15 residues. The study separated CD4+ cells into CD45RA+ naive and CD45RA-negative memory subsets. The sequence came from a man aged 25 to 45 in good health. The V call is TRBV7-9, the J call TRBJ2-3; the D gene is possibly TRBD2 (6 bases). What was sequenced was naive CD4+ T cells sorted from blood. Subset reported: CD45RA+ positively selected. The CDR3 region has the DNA TGTGCCAGCAGCGAAATGGGACTTGGCACAGATACGCAGTATTTT. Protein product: CASSEMGLGTDTQYF.